This record looks at one T cell receptor beta chain sequence and its context. This clonotype was counted a few times. The target of this receptor is not known. Base quality data are lacking; no much larger clone is found one base away. PBMCs were isolated by Ficoll-Paque density gradient centrifugation. These data belong to a study of T-cell memory formation after mild COVID-19 (dated by TCRdb to the early 2020s). Background for the entire study: Most TCR sequence clusters were specific to one of the two donors. The cohort was made up of two young adult volunteers, one female and one male, who were previously healthy. In a couple of donors, T-cell clones that expanded and contracted after mild COVID-19 were tracked by sequencing TCRalpha and TCRbeta repertoires over time.

TCRdb names Illumina NovaSeq 6000 as the instrument used. TCRalpha and TCRbeta cDNA libraries were built by 5'RACE with constant-segment primers, adding sample barcodes and unique molecular identifiers. RNA was extracted from every sample with Trizol reagent. The libraries were amplified in two PCR steps, and the second step added a second sample barcode and Illumina TruSeq adapters. Sequencing of the libraries was done on an Illumina NovaSeq, producing 2 x 150 bp paired-end reads. The published analysis was carried out like this. With migec v1.2.7, reads were demultiplexed and then collapsed into UMI-guided consensus sequences. Using mixcr v2.1.11, UMI consensuses were aligned to TRA and TRB V and J templates and then assembled into clonotypes. Clonotypes were classified as expanded or contracted when called significant by both edgeR and NoisET, with noise models trained on biological replicates. For edgeR calls, a false discovery rate-adjusted p below 0.01 and a log2 fold-change threshold of 1 were applied. As an exploratory analysis of dynamics, PCA with hierarchical clustering was applied to max-normalized trajectories of the 1000 most abundant clonotypes. Separately sequenced CD4+ and CD8+ repertoires were used to assign a CD4 or CD8 phenotype to each responding clone. In TCRdb, the public reads were trimmed at Q25 with fastp and aligned with MiXCR, with productive beta chains retained. Entries are consolidated by CDR3 protein sequence, retaining the most common genes and DNA. V and J calls and clone size were set by TCRdb, not the authors. The table for this sample lists 120,000 or so distinct CDR3 sequences; 5% to 6.5% of them were counted only once. The ten most abundant clones make up 2.2% of the sample.

The research as a whole found: Contracting CD4+ clones appeared mostly in the CM and EM memory subsets, whereas CD8+ clones were enriched in EMRA. The second-wave clones that peaked on day 37 were not confirmed to be SARS-CoV-2 specific. Some responding clones were detected in pre-infection memory, suggesting pre-existing cross-reactive memory T cells joined the SARS-CoV-2 response. Clones that contracted from day 15 to 85 showed balanced CD4/CD8 phenotypes, whereas a second wave of clones that expanded from day 15 to 37 leaned towards CD4+. The study included only a couple of mild cases, and larger cohorts that include severe cases with pre-infection samples were judged to be necessary.

Sequencing input: PBMCs or a T cell subset sorted from them (not recorded which). This clonotype originated in an adult woman who had mild COVID-19 (a few samples of this study predate the infection). The sample titles of this study are shuffled in the database, so cell type and time point are left out; the donor was told from shared clones.

The sequence in DNA is TGCGCCAGCAGCTTGGGGGTAAAGCGGGAGGAAGATACGCAGTATTTT. Translation gives CASSLGVKREEDTQYF. The chain joins TRBV5-1 to TRBJ2-3, with 9 central nucleotides matching TRBD2. The CDR3 starts with the cysteine, ends with the phenylalanine, and has 16 residues. CDR3 DNA is the only sequence kept; it has 48 bases, read in frame from the first base. CDR1 SGHRS and CDR2 YFSETQ are derived from the germline V gene. Ends trimmed: V by 0 bases, J by 5 bases; bases unmatched to a gene: 7.